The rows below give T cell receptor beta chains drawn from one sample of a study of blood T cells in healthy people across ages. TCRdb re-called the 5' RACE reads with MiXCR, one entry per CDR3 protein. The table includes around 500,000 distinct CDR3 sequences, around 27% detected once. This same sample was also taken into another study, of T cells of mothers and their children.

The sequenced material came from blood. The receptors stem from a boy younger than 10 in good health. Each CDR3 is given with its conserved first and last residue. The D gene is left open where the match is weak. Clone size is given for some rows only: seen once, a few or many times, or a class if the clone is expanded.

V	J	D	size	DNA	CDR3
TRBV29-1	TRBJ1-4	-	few	TGCAGCGTTAAGCAACAGGCCCGGGGGGAAAAACTGTTTTTT	CSVKQQARGEKLFF
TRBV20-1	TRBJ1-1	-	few	TGCAGTGCTAGGTGGACCCTGAACACTGAAGCTTTCTTT	CSARWTLNTEAFF
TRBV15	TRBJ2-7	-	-	TGTGCCACCAGCAGAGATCTACAGGGCCCCTACGAGCAGTACTTC	CATSRDLQGPYEQYF
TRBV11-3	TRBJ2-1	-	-	TGTGCCAGCAGCTTAGTTTCGGGGGATCTGGTCAATGAGCAGTTCTTC	CASSLVSGDLVNEQFF
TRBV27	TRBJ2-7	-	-	TGTGCCAGCAGTTTATCTAGCGGCAACGAGAAGTACTTC	CASSLSSGNEKYF
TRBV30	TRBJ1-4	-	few	TGTGCCTGGACCATGAACGCTATTAATGAAAAACTGTTTTTT	CAWTMNAINEKLFF
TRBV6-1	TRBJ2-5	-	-	TGTGCCAGCACCATGGGATCCCAAGAGACCCAGTACTTC	CASTMGSQETQYF
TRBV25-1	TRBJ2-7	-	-	TGTGCCAGCATGGCTGATTCTAGCGCGGAAAGGGGACCCTACGAGCAGTACTTC	CASMADSSAERGPYEQYF
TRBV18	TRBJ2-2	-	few	TGTGCCAGCTCGCCAATGGGATCGCCAGGGGTTAGGAACACCGGGGAGCTGTTTTTT	CASSPMGSPGVRNTGELFF
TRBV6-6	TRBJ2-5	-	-	TGTGCCAGCAGTTACGGGAGACCCGAAGAGACCCAGTACTTC	CASSYGRPEETQYF
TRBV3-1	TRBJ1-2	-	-	TGTGCCAGCAGCCAAGGCTACGATAGTTATGGCTACACCTTC	CASSQGYDSYGYTF
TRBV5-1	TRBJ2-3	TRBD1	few	TGCGCCAGCAGCTTGGAATCAGGGACAGGGAGGTATTTT	CASSLESGTGRYF
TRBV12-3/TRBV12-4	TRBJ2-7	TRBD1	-	TGTGCCAGCAGTTTAGGGACAGGGTTCCGCGAGCAGTACTTC	CASSLGTGFREQYF
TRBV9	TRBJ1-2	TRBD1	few	TGTGCCAGCAGCGGGGGGGACAGAGCGGGCTATGGCTACACCTTC	CASSGGDRAGYGYTF
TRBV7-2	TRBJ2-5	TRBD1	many	TGTGCCAGCAGCCCGGGACAGGGTTTCGAGACCCAGTACTTC	CASSPGQGFETQYF
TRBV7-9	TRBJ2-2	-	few	TGTGCCAGCAGCTTAGCGGGATCGGCCGGGGAGCTGTTTTTT	CASSLAGSAGELFF
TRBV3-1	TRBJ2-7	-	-	TGTGCCAGCAGCCCTGACATCTACGAGAGCGAGCAGTACTTC	CASSPDIYESEQYF
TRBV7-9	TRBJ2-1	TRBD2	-	TGTGCCATGGATGTGGGAGGGCCCTACAATGAGCAGTTCTTC	CAMDVGGPYNEQFF
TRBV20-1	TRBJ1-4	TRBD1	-	TGCAGTGCCCCCGGGACAGGGGCGTCTGCAACTAATGAAAAACTGTTTTTT	CSAPGTGASATNEKLFF
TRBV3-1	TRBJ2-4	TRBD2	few	TGTGCCAGCAGCCAAAATCCTAGCGGGAGGACATCCAAAAACATTCAGTACTTC	CASSQNPSGRTSKNIQYF